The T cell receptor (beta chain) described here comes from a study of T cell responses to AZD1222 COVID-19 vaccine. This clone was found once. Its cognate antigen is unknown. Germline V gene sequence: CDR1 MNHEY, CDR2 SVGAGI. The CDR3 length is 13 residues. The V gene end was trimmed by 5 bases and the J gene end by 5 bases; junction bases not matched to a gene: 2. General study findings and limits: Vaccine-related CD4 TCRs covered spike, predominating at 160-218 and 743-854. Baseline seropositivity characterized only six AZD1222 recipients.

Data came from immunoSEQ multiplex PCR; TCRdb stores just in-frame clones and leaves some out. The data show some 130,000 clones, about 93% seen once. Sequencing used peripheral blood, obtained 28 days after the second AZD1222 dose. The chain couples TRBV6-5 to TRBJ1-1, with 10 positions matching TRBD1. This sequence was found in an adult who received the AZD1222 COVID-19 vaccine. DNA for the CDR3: TGTGCCAGCAGTAGGACAGGGGGGACTGAAGCTTTCTTT. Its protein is CASSRTGGTEAFF.